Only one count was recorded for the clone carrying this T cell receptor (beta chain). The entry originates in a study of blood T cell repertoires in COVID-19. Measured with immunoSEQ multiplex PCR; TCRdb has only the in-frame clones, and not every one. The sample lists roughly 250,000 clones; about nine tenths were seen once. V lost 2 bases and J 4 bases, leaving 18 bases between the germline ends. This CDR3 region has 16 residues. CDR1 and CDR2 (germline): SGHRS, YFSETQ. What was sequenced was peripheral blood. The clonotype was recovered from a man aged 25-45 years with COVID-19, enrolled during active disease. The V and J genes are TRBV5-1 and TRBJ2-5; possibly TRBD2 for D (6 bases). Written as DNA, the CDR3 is TGCGCCAGCAGCTTTGGACTAATTTTAGGAGGAGAGACCCAGTACTTC. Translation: CASSFGLILGGETQYF.